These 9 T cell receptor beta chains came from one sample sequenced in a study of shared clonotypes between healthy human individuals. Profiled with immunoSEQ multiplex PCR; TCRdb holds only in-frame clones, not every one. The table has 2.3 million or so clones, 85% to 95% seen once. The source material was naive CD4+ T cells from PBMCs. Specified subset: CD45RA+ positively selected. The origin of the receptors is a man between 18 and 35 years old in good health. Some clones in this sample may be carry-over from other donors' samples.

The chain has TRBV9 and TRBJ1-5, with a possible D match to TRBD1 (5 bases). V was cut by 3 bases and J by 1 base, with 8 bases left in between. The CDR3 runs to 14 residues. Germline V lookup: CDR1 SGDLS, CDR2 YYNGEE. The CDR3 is CASSAGVSNQPQHF. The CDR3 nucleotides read TGTGCCAGCAGCGCGGGGGTAAGCAATCAGCCCCAGCATTTT. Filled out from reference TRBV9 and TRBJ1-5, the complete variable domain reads DSGVTQTPKHLITATGQRVTLRCSPRSGDLSVYWYQQSLDQGLQFLIQYYNGEERAKGNILERFSAQQFPDLHSELNLSSLELGDSALYFCASSAGVSNQPQHFGDGTRLSIL.

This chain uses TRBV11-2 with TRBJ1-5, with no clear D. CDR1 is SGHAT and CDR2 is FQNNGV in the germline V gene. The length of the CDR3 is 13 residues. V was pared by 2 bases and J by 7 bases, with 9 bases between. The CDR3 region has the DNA TGTGCCAGCAGCTTAACAGATACCCAGCCCCAGCATTTT. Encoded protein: CASSLTDTQPQHF.

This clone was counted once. The CDR3 region has the DNA TGTGCCAGCAGTATAGAGATCGGACAGGGGGCACAGCCCCAGCATTTT. It codes for CASSIEIGQGAQPQHF. V and J are TRBV28 and TRBJ1-5; 11 bases align to TRBD1. Losses at the gene ends were 5 bases for V and 7 bases for J; bases not matched to a gene: 10. Germline V gene sequence: CDR1 MDHEN, CDR2 SYDVKM. This CDR3 contains 16 residues.

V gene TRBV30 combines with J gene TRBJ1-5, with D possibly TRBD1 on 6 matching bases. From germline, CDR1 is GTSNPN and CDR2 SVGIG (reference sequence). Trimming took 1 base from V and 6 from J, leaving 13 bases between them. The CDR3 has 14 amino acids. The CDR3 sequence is CAWSEGQGLQPQHF. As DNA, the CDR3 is TGTGCCTGGAGTGAGGGCCAGGGGCTTCAGCCCCAGCATTTT.

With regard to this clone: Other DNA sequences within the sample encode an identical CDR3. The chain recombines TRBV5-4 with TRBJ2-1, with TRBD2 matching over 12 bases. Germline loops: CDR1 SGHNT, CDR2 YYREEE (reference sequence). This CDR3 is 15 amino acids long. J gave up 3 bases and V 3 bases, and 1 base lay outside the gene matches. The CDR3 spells CASSSTSGSYNEQFF. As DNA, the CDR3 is TGTGCCAGCAGCTCGACTAGCGGGAGCTACAATGAGCAGTTCTTC.

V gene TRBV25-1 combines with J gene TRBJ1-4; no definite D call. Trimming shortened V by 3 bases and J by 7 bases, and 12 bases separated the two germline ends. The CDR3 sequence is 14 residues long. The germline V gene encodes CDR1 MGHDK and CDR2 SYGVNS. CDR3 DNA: TGTGCCAGCAGTGACTCGCTTTCTGGTGAAAAACTGTTTTTT. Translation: CASSDSLSGEKLFF.

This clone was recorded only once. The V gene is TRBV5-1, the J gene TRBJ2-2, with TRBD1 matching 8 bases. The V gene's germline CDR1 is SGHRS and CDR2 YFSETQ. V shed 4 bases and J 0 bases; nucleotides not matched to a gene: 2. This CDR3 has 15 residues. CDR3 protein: CASSMTGANTGELFF. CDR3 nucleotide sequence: TGCGCCAGCAGCATGACAGGGGCGAACACCGGGGAGCTGTTTTTT.

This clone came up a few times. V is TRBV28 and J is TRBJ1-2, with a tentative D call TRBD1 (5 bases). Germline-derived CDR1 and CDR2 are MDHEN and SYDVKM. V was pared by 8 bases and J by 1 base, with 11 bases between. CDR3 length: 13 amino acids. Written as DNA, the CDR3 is TGTGCCAGCCTTACAGGAGATAACTATGGCTACACCTTC. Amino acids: CASLTGDNYGYTF.

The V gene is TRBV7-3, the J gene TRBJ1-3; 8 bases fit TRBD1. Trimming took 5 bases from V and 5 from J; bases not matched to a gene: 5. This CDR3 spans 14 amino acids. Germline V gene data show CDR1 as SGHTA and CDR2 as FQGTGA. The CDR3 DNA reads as TGTGCCAGCAGCCCAGGACAGGGCCGAAACACCATATATTTT. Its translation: CASSPGQGRNTIYF.